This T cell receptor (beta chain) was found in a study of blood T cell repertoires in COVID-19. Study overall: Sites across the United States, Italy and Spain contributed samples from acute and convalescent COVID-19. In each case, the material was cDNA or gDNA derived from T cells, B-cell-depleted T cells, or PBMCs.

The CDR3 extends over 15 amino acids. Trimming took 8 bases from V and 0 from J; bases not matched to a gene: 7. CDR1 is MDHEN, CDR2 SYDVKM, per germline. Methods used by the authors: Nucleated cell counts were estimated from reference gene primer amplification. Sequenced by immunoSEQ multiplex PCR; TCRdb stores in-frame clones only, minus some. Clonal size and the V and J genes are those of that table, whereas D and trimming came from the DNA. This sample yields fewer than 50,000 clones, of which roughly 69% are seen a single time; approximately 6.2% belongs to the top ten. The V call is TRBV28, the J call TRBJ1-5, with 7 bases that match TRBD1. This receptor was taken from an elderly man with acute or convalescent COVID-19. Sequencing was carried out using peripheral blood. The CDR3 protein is CASSSDRYSNQPQHF. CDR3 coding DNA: TGTGCCAGCTCCTCGGACAGGTATAGCAATCAGCCCCAGCATTTT.